These 23 T cell receptor beta chains were sequenced from one sample in a study of identical twins. TCRdb reprocessed the 5' RACE reads with MiXCR, giving one entry per CDR3 protein. The table includes roughly 1,500,000 distinct CDR3 sequences, 32% detected once. Sequenced sample: cord blood. The origin of the receptors is a newborn girl in good health.

As for this clonotype: A read error is possible here, since a much larger clone lies one base away. V is TRBV29-1 and J is TRBJ2-1, with 7 bases fitting TRBD1. Germline CDR1 is SQVTM and CDR2 is ANQGSEA. The V segment lost 4 bases and the J segment 10 bases; nucleotides outside the gene matches: 10. The CDR3 contains 13 residues. The CDR3 nucleotides read TGCAGCGTTGTACCGACAGGGTTCTACGAGCAGTTCTTC. This codes for CSVVPTGFYEQFF.

This clonotype was detected a few times. The genes are TRBV28 and TRBJ1-5; tentatively, D is TRBD1 (6 bases). There are 17 residues in the CDR3. Trimming left V 4 bases short and J 4 bases short, with 20 bases between. Germline V gives CDR1 MDHEN, CDR2 SYDVKM. CDR3 nucleotide sequence: TGTGCCAGCAGTTGTAAGTGGGGGGCTCGGGCTAATCAGCCCCAGCATTTT. This gives the protein CASSCKWGARANQPQHF.

This clonotype showed up just a few times. This chain links TRBV5-1 with TRBJ2-3; TRBD2 matches at 7 bases. V lost 0 bases to trimming and J lost 6 bases; unmatched junction nucleotides: 13. The CDR3 runs 17 residues. Germline CDR1 and CDR2: SGHRS and YFSETQ. The CDR3 DNA sequence: TGCGCCAGCAGCTTGGTACAGGCAAGCGGGATTTGGGATACGCAGTATTTT. Translating gives CASSLVQASGIWDTQYF.

The chain combines TRBV6-6 with TRBJ2-7, with 11 bases that match TRBD2. V lost 8 bases to trimming and J lost 0 bases; unmatched junction nucleotides: 6. The germline gives CDR1 MNHNY, CDR2 SVGAGI (reference sequence). The CDR3 has 15 amino acids. For the CDR3, the DNA is TGTGCCAGCGGGATTAGCGGGGGGGCCTCCTACGAGCAGTACTTC. It translates to CASGISGGASYEQYF.

The genes are TRBV12-3 or TRBV12-4 and TRBJ1-5; a weak D match, TRBD1 (5 bases). CDR3 length equals 14 residues. V dropped 7 bases and J dropped 3 bases, with 13 bases sitting between them. Here the CDR3 reads CASTLGHPNQPQHF. CDR3 DNA: TGTGCCAGCACCCTGGGGCATCCCAATCAGCCCCAGCATTTT.

This chain connects TRBV5-8 to TRBJ2-7, with D maybe TRBD2 (6 bases). The closer fit of TRBJ2-5 to the DNA end suggests the J call may be wrong. The germline V gene has CDR1 SGHTS and CDR2 YDEGEE. The CDR3 consists of 16 residues. The chain's CDR3 is CASSDKGLTIEETQYF. The CDR3, as DNA: TGTGCCAGCAGCGACAAGGGACTTACCATTGAGGAGACCCAGTACTTC.

The V call is TRBV28, the J call TRBJ2-1; weak D call: TRBD2 (6 bases). Germline V gene sequence: CDR1 MDHEN, CDR2 SYDVKM. This CDR3 is built from 15 residues. Trimming shortened V by 6 bases and J by 1 base, and 13 bases separated the two germline ends. In DNA form, the CDR3 reads TGTGCCAGCAGGACGGGAGCAGGGTCCTACAATGAGCAGTTCTTC. Its protein product is CASRTGAGSYNEQFF.

On this clonotype itself: A read error may produce the germline difference seen at one junction end. The chain uses TRBV7-6 and TRBJ1-6; 7 nucleotides agree with TRBD1. This CDR3 is built from 18 residues. From germline, CDR1 is SGHVS and CDR2 FNYEAQ. The CDR3 sequence is CASSFGRYQGDRNSPPHF. CDR3 DNA: TGTGCCAGCAGCTTCGGGAGATACCAGGGGGATAGGAATTCACCCCCCCACTTT.

In its sample, this clonotype was seen a few times. The rearrangement links TRBV27 to TRBJ2-3, with 8 bases lining up with TRBD2. The V gene end was trimmed by 5 bases and the J gene end by 7 bases; junction bases not matched to a gene: 14. The CDR3 sequence is 16 residues long. The germline V gene has CDR1 MNHEY and CDR2 SMNVEV (reference sequence). The CDR3 DNA reads as TGTGCCAGCAGTCCCAGCGCGGGCGGGAGGTTGAATACGCAGTATTTT. It specifies CASSPSAGGRLNTQYF.

This clonotype appeared a few times. The chain combines TRBV27 with TRBJ1-2; the match to TRBD1 covers 7 bases. This CDR3 is built from 15 residues. Germline V gene lookup returns CDR1 MNHEY and CDR2 SMNVEV (reference sequence). Trimming cost V 6 bases and J 4 bases; bases outside gene matches: 11. CDR3 sequence: CASRNTQGPSYGYTF. The CDR3 DNA follows: TGTGCCAGCAGGAACACACAGGGGCCCTCCTATGGCTACACCTTC.

This clonotype appeared many times. The chain has TRBV29-1 and TRBJ2-7; D is ambiguous. The CDR3 has 12 amino acids. V shed 0 bases and J shed 6 bases, with 9 bases lying between them. Germline CDR1 reads SQVTM; CDR2 reads ANQGSEA. The CDR3 DNA follows: TGCAGCGTTGAAGATATGGCGACCGAGCAGTACTTC. This sequence encodes CSVEDMATEQYF.

This clonotype showed up just a few times. The V call is TRBV2, the J call TRBJ2-3; 8 nucleotides match TRBD2. The CDR3 sequence is 16 residues long. The junction had 6 bases not matched to a gene; V was cut back by 4 bases and J by 0 bases. Germline V gene sequence: CDR1 SNHLY, CDR2 FYNNEI. CDR3 in DNA: TGTGCCAGCAGTGCCCCGACTAGCGCTAGCACAGATACGCAGTATTTT. Its protein is CASSAPTSASTDTQYF.

There are a few counts of this clonotype. V usage is TRBV4-1 and J usage is TRBJ2-7, with 11 bases matching TRBD2. Germline-derived CDR1 and CDR2 are MGHRA and YSYEKL. The ends lost 3 bases at V and 7 bases at J; junction bases unmatched: 11. The length of the CDR3 is 16 residues. The CDR3 region is CASSQRYLAGGKEQYF. In DNA form, the CDR3 reads TGCGCCAGCAGCCAGAGATACTTAGCGGGAGGGAAAGAGCAGTACTTC.

This clonotype was picked up a small number of times. The chain joins TRBV6-1 to TRBJ1-1, with D perhaps TRBD1 (6 bases). Trimming took off 10 bases at V and 1 base at J, with 16 bases between the two ends. This CDR3 has 14 residues. Germline CDR1 and CDR2: MNHNS and SASEGT. The CDR3 sequence: CATGVLTGNTEAFF. CDR3 DNA: TGTGCCACCGGAGTTCTGACAGGGAACACTGAAGCTTTCTTT.

This clonotype appeared once. The chain couples TRBV20-1 to TRBJ2-3, with 11 bases lining up with TRBD2. The CDR3 extends over 17 amino acids. Losses at the gene ends were 0 bases for V and 0 bases for J; bases not matched to a gene: 5. Germline V gene data show CDR1 as DFQATT and CDR2 as SNEGSKA (reference sequence). CDR3 protein: CSARDPSGRRSTDTQYF. The CDR3 region has the DNA TGCAGTGCTAGAGATCCTAGCGGGAGGAGGAGCACAGATACGCAGTATTTT.

The rearrangement links TRBV20-1 to TRBJ1-2, with TRBD1 matching over 8 bases. The CDR3 spans 13 residues. Germline CDR1 and CDR2: DFQATT and SNEGSKA (reference sequence). V shed 5 bases and J 7 bases; nucleotides not matched to a gene: 9. CDR3 loop: CSADDRGVFGYTF. The CDR3 bases are TGCAGTGCTGACGACAGGGGCGTTTTTGGCTACACCTTC.

The chain couples TRBV11-2 to TRBJ1-6, with unresolved D. This CDR3 contains 12 residues. Germline assignment: CDR1 SGHAT and CDR2 FQNNGV. Between the trimmed V and J ends, which lost 1 base and 12 bases, there was a span of 7 bases. The CDR3 here is CASSLAEKPLHF. CDR3 nucleotides: TGTGCCAGCAGCTTAGCCGAGAAACCCCTCCACTTT.

This sequence joins TRBV20-1 and TRBJ2-3; 10 nucleotides align to TRBD2. CDR3 length equals 15 residues. Germline V gene sequence: CDR1 DFQATT, CDR2 SNEGSKA (reference sequence). V shed 2 bases and J 4 bases; nucleotides not matched to a gene: 6. The CDR3 DNA sequence: TGCAGTGCTAGAACCCCTAGCGGGAGCCCAGATACGCAGTATTTT. Amino acids: CSARTPSGSPDTQYF.

This clonotype came up a few times. The chain joins TRBV3-1 to TRBJ2-3, with 8 bases aligning to TRBD1. This CDR3 region has 13 residues. V trimming: 8 bases; J trimming: 6 bases; junction bases outside the gene matches: 7. The germline gives CDR1 LGHDT, CDR2 YNNKEL (reference sequence). The CDR3 nucleotides read TGTGCCAGCCCGGGACAGGCGAGGGATACGCAGTATTTT. This gives the protein CASPGQARDTQYF.

This clonotype occurred a few times. V gene TRBV20-1 combines with J gene TRBJ2-3; D possibly corresponds to TRBD2 (6 bases). V dropped 6 bases and J dropped 5 bases, with 12 bases sitting between them. Germline CDR1 and CDR2: DFQATT and SNEGSKA (reference sequence). The CDR3 consists of 12 residues. This CDR3 is CSAPTSLDTQYF. DNA for the CDR3: TGCAGTGCCCCCACTAGCTTAGATACGCAGTATTTT.

This chain joins TRBV20-1 and TRBJ1-1, with D possibly matching TRBD1 (6 bases). The V gene's germline CDR1 is DFQATT and CDR2 SNEGSKA (reference sequence). The CDR3 covers 17 residues. The V and J ends lost 0 bases and 0 bases respectively, with 17 bases between them. CDR3 sequence: CSARDRRRGWMNTEAFF. The CDR3 nucleotides are TGCAGTGCTAGAGATCGCCGCAGGGGTTGGATGAACACTGAAGCTTTCTTT.

The sample holds a few counts of this clonotype. This sequence joins TRBV20-1 and TRBJ2-7, with TRBD1 matching over 7 bases. V shed 5 bases, J shed 3 bases, and the junction held 13 bases outside the gene matches. Germline CDR1 reads DFQATT; CDR2 reads SNEGSKA (reference sequence). The CDR3 runs 15 residues. The CDR3: CSAPGTARSHYEQYF. CDR3 nucleotide sequence: TGCAGTGCTCCCGGGACAGCTCGTAGTCACTACGAGCAGTACTTC.

Many counts were recorded for this clonotype. V is TRBV7-6 and J is TRBJ2-5, with TRBD2 identical over 7 bases. Unmatched junction bases numbered 6, after V lost 3 bases and J lost 5 bases. This CDR3 is built from 14 residues. Per germline, CDR1 SGHVS and CDR2 FNYEAQ. CDR3 region: CASSFQTSRETQYF. DNA of the CDR3: TGTGCCAGCAGCTTTCAGACTAGCAGGGAGACCCAGTACTTC. The entire variable domain, with the rest obtained from reference TRBV7-6 and TRBJ2-5, is as follows: GAGVSQSPRYKVTKRGQDVALRCDPISGHVSLYWYRQALGQGPEFLTYFNYEAQQDKSGLPNDRFSAERPEGSISTLTIQRTEQRDSAMYRCASSFQTSRETQYFGPGTRLLVL.